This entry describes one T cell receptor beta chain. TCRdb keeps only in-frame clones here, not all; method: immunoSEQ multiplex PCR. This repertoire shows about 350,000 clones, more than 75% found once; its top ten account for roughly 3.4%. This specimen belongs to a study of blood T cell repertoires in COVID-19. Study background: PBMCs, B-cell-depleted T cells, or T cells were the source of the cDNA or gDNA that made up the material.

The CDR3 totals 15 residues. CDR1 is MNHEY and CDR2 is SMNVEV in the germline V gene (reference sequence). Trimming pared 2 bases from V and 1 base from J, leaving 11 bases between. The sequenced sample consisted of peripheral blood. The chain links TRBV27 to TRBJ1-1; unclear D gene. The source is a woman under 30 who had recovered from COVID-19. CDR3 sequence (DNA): TGTGCCAGCAGTTTAACCCCACAGAGGAACACTGAAGCTTTCTTT. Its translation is CASSLTPQRNTEAFF.